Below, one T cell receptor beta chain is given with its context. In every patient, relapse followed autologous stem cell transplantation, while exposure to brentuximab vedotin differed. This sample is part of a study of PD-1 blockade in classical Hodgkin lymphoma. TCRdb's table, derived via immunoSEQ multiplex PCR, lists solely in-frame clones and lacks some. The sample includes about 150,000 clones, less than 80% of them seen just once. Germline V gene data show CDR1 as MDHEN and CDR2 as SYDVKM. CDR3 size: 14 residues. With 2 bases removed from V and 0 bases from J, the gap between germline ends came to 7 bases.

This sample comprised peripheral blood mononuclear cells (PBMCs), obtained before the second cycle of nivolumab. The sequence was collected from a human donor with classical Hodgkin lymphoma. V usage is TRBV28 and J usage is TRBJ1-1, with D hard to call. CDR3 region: CASSLAQMNTEAFF. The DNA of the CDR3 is TGTGCCAGCAGTTTAGCCCAGATGAACACTGAAGCTTTCTTT.